This T cell receptor beta chain was documented in a study of technical replicates of blood from a few donors. Clones were sequenced by immunoSEQ multiplex PCR, and TCRdb holds only the in-frame ones, with some missing. The table records 35,000 to 50,000 clones, around 96% of them present only once. CDR1 and CDR2 (germline): SNHLY, FYNNEI. This CDR3 region has 15 residues. After removal of 3 bases from V and 5 bases from J, the junction contained 8 bases not matched to a gene. This TCR came from a human donor in good health. V gene TRBV2 combines with J gene TRBJ2-5, with 8 bases identical to TRBD1. Sequencing was performed on T cells isolated from PBMCs. CDR3 sequence reads: CASSDARGRIETQYF. In DNA form, the CDR3 reads TGTGCCAGCAGTGACGCCAGGGGGCGCATTGAGACCCAGTACTTC.